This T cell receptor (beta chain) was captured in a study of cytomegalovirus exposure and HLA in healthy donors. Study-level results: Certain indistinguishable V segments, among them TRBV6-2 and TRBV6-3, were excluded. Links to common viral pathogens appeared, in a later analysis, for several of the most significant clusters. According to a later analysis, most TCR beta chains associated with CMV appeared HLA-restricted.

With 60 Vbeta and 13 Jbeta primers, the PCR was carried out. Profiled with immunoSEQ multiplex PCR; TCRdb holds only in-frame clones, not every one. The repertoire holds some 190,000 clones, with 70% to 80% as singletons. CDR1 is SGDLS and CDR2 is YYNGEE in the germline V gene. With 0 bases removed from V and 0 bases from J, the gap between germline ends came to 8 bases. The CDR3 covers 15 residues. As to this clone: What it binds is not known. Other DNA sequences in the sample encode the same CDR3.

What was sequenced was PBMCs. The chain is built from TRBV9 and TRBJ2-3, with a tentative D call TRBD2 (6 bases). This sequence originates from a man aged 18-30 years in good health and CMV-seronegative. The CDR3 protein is CASSVGGRSTDTQYF. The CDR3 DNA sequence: TGTGCCAGCAGCGTAGGAGGGAGGAGCACAGATACGCAGTATTTT.